The source of this TCR beta chain is a study of cytotoxic CD8 clonotypes in ibrutinib-treated CLL. Study as a whole: After median approximately 6 years, around 14 stayed in remission, approximately twelve progressed; responses 25 or so partial, 2 complete.

The study's findings and limits: The study found clonality rose at ibrutinib response, then fell toward baseline at progression. Sampling schedules were unmatched across sustained-remission and progressing patients.

The repertoire was sequenced with immunoSEQ multiplex PCR; TCRdb's copy has only in-frame clones and lacks some. The sample lists over 200,000 clones, 79% occurring once. CDR3 length: 13 residues. Germline-derived CDR1 and CDR2 are MDHEN and SYDVKM. Trimming removed 2 bases from V and 3 bases from J, with 8 bases in between. A remark on this clone: Its specificity is unknown.

The chain uses TRBV28 and TRBJ2-7; D is unclear. This material consisted of PBMCs, taken after 12 months of ibrutinib treatment. This clonotype originated in a human donor with chronic lymphocytic leukemia. The CDR3 loop reads CASSLVGNYEQYF. The CDR3 DNA is TGTGCCAGCAGTTTAGTAGGGAACTACGAGCAGTACTTC.